This passage covers 9 T cell receptor beta chains from one sample sequenced in a study of control samples from healthy donors and cancer patients. Libraries were prepared by immunoSEQ multiplex PCR; TCRdb keeps only in-frame clonotypes and omits some of them. The sample has about 140,000 clones; less than 90% are singletons. The sample consisted of blood. The receptors were gathered from a woman aged 30 to 39 in good health.

This clone has only a few counts. J is TRBJ2-4 and V is TRBV5-6; no reliable D call. This CDR3 region has 14 residues. V was trimmed by 3 bases and J by 0 bases, leaving 7 bases between them. Germline lookup yields CDR1 SGHDT and CDR2 YYEEEE. The CDR3 DNA sequence: TGTGCCAGCAGCTCCCTGGTAGCCAAAAACATTCAGTACTTC. Encoded protein: CASSSLVAKNIQYF. Full variable domain (remainder filled in from reference TRBV5-6 and TRBJ2-4): DAGVTQSPTHLIKTRGQQVTLRCSPKSGHDTVSWYQQALGQGPQFIFQYYEEEERQRGNFPDRFSGHQFPNYSSELNVNALLLGDSALYLCASSSLVAKNIQYFGAGTRLSVL.

The CDR3 DNA sequence: TGTGCCAGCAGACACTACGAGCAGTACTTC. It specifies CASRHYEQYF. V and J are TRBV2 and TRBJ2-7; D is ambiguous. V lost 6 bases to trimming and J lost 3 bases, with 3 bases between them. In germline, CDR1 is SNHLY, CDR2 FYNNEI. The CDR3 covers 10 residues.

The chain recombines TRBV7-8 with TRBJ2-1; TRBD2 is a possible D gene (6 bases). Germline V gene sequence: CDR1 SGHVS, CDR2 FQNEAQ. This CDR3 spans 15 amino acids. Between the trimmed V and J ends, which lost 3 bases and 6 bases, there was a span of 15 bases. Here the CDR3 DNA reads TGTGCCAGCAGCTTTTCGACTAGTTTTGGCAATGAGCAGTTCTTC. Protein: CASSFSTSFGNEQFF.

The chain links TRBV19 to TRBJ1-2; weak D call: TRBD1 (5 bases). V was shortened by 3 bases and J by 2 bases, with 13 bases between the two germline ends. The CDR3 extends over 15 amino acids. Germline values: CDR1 LNHDA, CDR2 SQIVND (reference sequence). CDR3 DNA: TGTGCCAGTAGTATTCAAGCAGGGACGAACTATGGCTACACCTTC. Translating it yields CASSIQAGTNYGYTF.

The CDR3 spells CASSLEGMGYGYTF. The CDR3 DNA follows: TGCGCCAGCAGCTTGGAGGGTATGGGCTATGGCTACACCTTC. This chain uses TRBV5-1 with TRBJ1-2; D unclear. V was cut by 0 bases and J by 4 bases, with 10 bases left in between. CDR1 SGHRS and CDR2 YFSETQ come from the germline V gene. There are 14 residues in the CDR3.

This rearrangement joins TRBV3-1 (or the pseudogene TRBV3-2) to TRBJ2-7, with no clear D. Germline CDR1 reads LGHDT; CDR2 reads YNNKEL (reference sequence). CDR3 size: 14 residues. Trimming left V 0 bases short and J 2 bases short, with 8 bases between. CDR3 nucleotide sequence: TGTGCCAGCAGCCAAGATATATACCCCTACGAGCAGTACTTC. Its translation: CASSQDIYPYEQYF.

V gene TRBV10-1 combines with J gene TRBJ1-3; weak D call: TRBD1 (5 bases). CDR1 WNHNN and CDR2 SYGVQD come from the germline V gene (reference sequence). Trimming pared 5 bases from V and 2 bases from J, leaving 16 bases between. There are 16 residues in the CDR3. CDR3 nucleotides: TGCGCCAGCAGTCGCTATACCGGGACGACTGGAAACACCATATATTTT. It is translated as CASSRYTGTTGNTIYF.

Here the CDR3 DNA reads TGCAGCGTTCGCCGGGACACCACAGATACGCAGTATTTT. Amino acids: CSVRRDTTDTQYF. This chain joins TRBV29-1 and TRBJ2-3; D perhaps matches TRBD1 (6 bases). Trimming shortened V by 5 bases and J by 2 bases, and 11 bases separated the two germline ends. Germline assignment: CDR1 SQVTM and CDR2 ANQGSEA. CDR3 length: 13 amino acids.

The chain recombines TRBV15 with TRBJ1-1; D gene uncertain. This CDR3 region has 15 residues. CDR1 is LNHNV and CDR2 is YYDKDF in the germline V gene (reference sequence). V dropped 0 bases and J dropped 4 bases, with 12 bases sitting between them. CDR3 protein: CATSRDLGVPTEAFF. The CDR3 DNA is TGTGCCACCAGCAGAGATCTTGGGGTCCCCACTGAAGCTTTCTTT.